The 26 T cell receptor beta chains below come from one sample, sequenced in a study of T cell responses to AZD1222 COVID-19 vaccine (dated by TCRdb to the early 2020s). Sample time point, as interpreted from the label and publication: baseline before first vaccination. The library came from the immunoSEQ multiplex PCR assay. TCRdb mirrors the immuneACCESS table, restricted to in-frame sequences. Some clones are absent from its copies; in checked studies, under half trace to an unresolved V gene, and the reason for the others is unknown. This sample holds 100,000 to 150,000 clones; around 86% were observed only once. About 1.2% of the sample is held by the ten biggest clonotypes. The specimen comprised peripheral blood, sampled on day 0 of AZD1222 vaccination. These receptors came from an adult in good health.

This clone was counted a single time. CDR3 sequence reads: CASRPRTAVQETQYF. CDR3 nucleotide sequence: TGTGCCAGCAGGCCTAGGACGGCTGTCCAAGAGACCCAGTACTTC. The chain recombines TRBV2 with TRBJ2-5; the D is unclear. The CDR3 runs to 15 residues. V lost 6 bases, J lost 1 base, and 15 bases lay in between. Germline V CDR1 and CDR2: SNHLY, FYNNEI.

The CDR3 nucleotides are TGTGCCAGCAGCTACCGACAGGACCTGCAGAATTTCTACGAGCAGTACTTC. Translating gives CASSYRQDLQNFYEQYF. This chain uses TRBV7-2 with TRBJ2-7, with a weak D call TRBD1 (6 bases). V lost 4 bases and J lost 3, with 22 bases in between. The germline CDR1 and CDR2 sequences are SGHTA and FQGNSA. The CDR3 totals 17 residues.

With respect to this clone: Germline is not matched at one junction end, which may reflect a read error. The chain links TRBV7-6 to TRBJ2-2, with TRBD2 identical over 9 bases. This CDR3 has 15 residues. Germline CDR1 reads SGHVS; CDR2 reads FNYEAQ. CDR3 residues: CASTLGSGGTGELFF. In DNA form, the CDR3 reads TGTGCCAGCACCTTAGGAAGCGGGGGGACCGGGGAGCTGTTTTTT.

The V and J genes are TRBV7-9 and TRBJ2-1; maybe TRBD1 (5 bases). Germline assignment: CDR1 SEHNR and CDR2 FQNEAQ (reference sequence). Trimming shortened V by 2 bases and J by 7 bases, and 12 bases separated the two germline ends. This CDR3 is 14 amino acids long. DNA of the CDR3: TGTGCCAGCAGCTTATTTGGACACCTAAATGAGCAGTTCTTC. Translation: CASSLFGHLNEQFF.

The rearrangement joins TRBV5-1 to TRBJ1-2; D may be TRBD1 (5 bases). Germline values: CDR1 SGHRS, CDR2 YFSETQ. Trimming shortened V by 4 bases and J by 1 base, and 17 bases separated the two germline ends. The CDR3 has 16 residues. CDR3 in amino acids: CASSLVGAGLNYGYTF. In DNA form, the CDR3 reads TGCGCCAGCAGCCTGGTTGGGGCAGGCCTTAACTATGGCTACACCTTC.

V usage is TRBV29-1 and J usage is TRBJ1-1, with D uncertain. V lost 7 bases and J 4 bases, leaving 13 bases between the germline ends. The CDR3 covers 12 residues. Germline assignment: CDR1 SQVTM and CDR2 ANQGSEA. CDR3 residues: CSGREPSTEAFF. CDR3 DNA sequence: TGCAGCGGTAGGGAGCCGAGCACTGAAGCTTTCTTT.

The V and J genes are TRBV10-3 and TRBJ2-7; 9 nucleotides agree with TRBD1. V lost 10 bases and J lost 1; bases outside the gene matches: 11. Per the germline V gene, CDR1 is ENHRY and CDR2 is SYGVKD. The CDR3 extends over 15 amino acids. The CDR3 DNA reads as TGTGCCACCTGTAACCCGGGACAGGGTTCCTACGAGCAGTACTTC. The encoded protein is CATCNPGQGSYEQYF.

This chain joins TRBV5-4 and TRBJ1-2, with 7 nucleotides matching TRBD1. This CDR3 spans 15 amino acids. Germline CDR1 is SGHNT and CDR2 is YYREEE (reference sequence). V shed 0 bases and J 8 bases; nucleotides not matched to a gene: 10. The CDR3 loop reads CASSLAGQVVKGYTF. The CDR3 coding sequence is TGTGCCAGCAGCTTGGCAGGACAGGTTGTGAAAGGCTACACCTTC.

V and J are TRBV5-5 and TRBJ2-7; D is perhaps TRBD1 or TRBD2 (5 bases each). The CDR3 runs 14 residues. The germline V and J ends were trimmed by 3 bases and 6 bases, with 16 bases remaining between them. Germline CDR1 and CDR2: SGHKS and YYEKEE (reference sequence). The CDR3 sequence: CASSSWDGFSEQYF. The CDR3 DNA reads TGTGCCAGCAGCTCTTGGGACGGTTTTAGCGAGCAGTACTTC.

The V call is TRBV10-3, the J call TRBJ1-2; the D gene is possibly TRBD1 (5 bases). The CDR3 spans 19 residues. Trimming removed 2 bases from V and 3 bases from J, with 25 bases in between. CDR1 is ENHRY, CDR2 SYGVKD, per germline. The CDR3 spells CAISEPPIGRTIKDYGYTF. The DNA for the CDR3 is TGTGCCATCAGTGAGCCCCCGATTGGGAGGACAATCAAGGACTATGGCTACACCTTC.

The genes are TRBV5-1 and TRBJ1-2; TRBD1 matches 7 bases. Germline V gene data show CDR1 as SGHRS and CDR2 as YFSETQ. After removal of 4 bases from V and 2 bases from J, the junction contained 8 bases not matched to a gene. This CDR3 is 15 amino acids long. CDR3 protein: CASSKGQATNYGYTF. In nucleotides, the CDR3 is TGCGCCAGCAGCAAAGGACAGGCGACAAACTATGGCTACACCTTC.

V is TRBV10-3 and J is TRBJ1-2; 7 bases are shared with TRBD1. This CDR3 comprises 13 residues. CDR1 and CDR2 from the germline V gene are ENHRY and SYGVKD. The trim removed 3 bases at V and 6 bases at J, leaving 4 bases unmatched. This CDR3 is CAISDYGQDGYTF. The CDR3 DNA is TGTGCCATCAGTGATTATGGACAGGATGGCTACACCTTC.

CDR3 nucleotides: TGTGCCAGCAGCTTGTTCAGTAACGGTGAAGCTTTCTTT. Translating it yields CASSLFSNGEAFF. The genes are TRBV5-5 and TRBJ1-1; D ambiguous. Germline CDR1 is SGHKS and CDR2 is YYEKEE (reference sequence). Trimming pared 1 base from V and 7 bases from J, leaving 11 bases between. CDR3 length equals 13 residues.

The chain carries TRBV4-1 and TRBJ1-5; D is perhaps TRBD1 (6 bases). Deletions cut 0 bases from V and 5 bases from J, with 11 bases between. Germline-derived CDR1 and CDR2 are MGHRA and YSYEKL. The CDR3 covers 15 residues. The CDR3 loop reads CASSQDRGGYQPQHF. CDR3 DNA sequence: TGCGCCAGCAGCCAAGACAGGGGCGGTTATCAGCCCCAGCATTTT.

The chain couples TRBV12-3 or TRBV12-4 to TRBJ1-5; TRBD1 might be the D (6 bases). V lost 6 bases to trimming and J lost 3 bases, with 9 bases between them. This CDR3 has 13 residues. CDR3: CASRQGFNQPQHF. As DNA, the CDR3 is TGTGCCAGCAGGCAGGGGTTCAATCAGCCCCAGCATTTT.

The chain recombines TRBV5-6 with TRBJ2-1; weak D call: TRBD2 (5 bases). V was cut by 4 bases and J by 0 bases, with 14 bases left in between. There are 16 residues in the CDR3. The V gene's germline CDR1 is SGHDT and CDR2 YYEEEE. The CDR3 here is CASSLGGGNSYNEQFF. DNA for the CDR3: TGTGCCAGCAGCCTCGGAGGCGGTAACTCCTACAATGAGCAGTTCTTC.

This clone appeared once. The J gene is TRBJ2-1, the V gene TRBV5-4; D is possibly TRBD1 (5 bases). The CDR3 has 13 residues. Germline CDR1 and CDR2: SGHNT and YYREEE (reference sequence). V lost 1 base, J lost 7 bases, and 9 bases lay in between. The CDR3 DNA sequence: TGTGCCAGCAGCTTGCAGGGATCGAATGAGCAGTTCTTC. Translating gives CASSLQGSNEQFF.

This clone was seen a few times. The rearrangement joins TRBV25-1 to TRBJ2-7; no clear D gene. Germline assignment: CDR1 MGHDK and CDR2 SYGVNS. The ends were cut back, 8 bases at V and 0 bases at J, with 8 bases in the middle. This CDR3 has 12 residues. The CDR3 loop reads CASGRSSYEQYF. DNA for the CDR3: TGTGCCAGCGGTAGATCCTCCTACGAGCAGTACTTC.

The chain uses TRBV27 and TRBJ1-1, with D perhaps matching TRBD1 (6 bases). Germline V lookup: CDR1 MNHEY, CDR2 SMNVEV (reference sequence). The CDR3 is 12 amino acids. Between the trimmed V and J ends, which lost 6 bases and 4 bases, there was a span of 9 bases. As DNA, the CDR3 is TGTGCCAGCAGATTACAGGGCACTGAAGCTTTCTTT. The encoded protein is CASRLQGTEAFF.

CDR3 region: CASSLALNSPLHF. CDR3 coding DNA: TGTGCCAGCAGCTTAGCACTCAATTCACCCCTCCACTTT. V usage is TRBV7-2 and J usage is TRBJ1-6; D gene ambiguous. With 0 bases removed from V and 7 bases from J, the gap between germline ends came to 4 bases. Germline loops: CDR1 SGHTA, CDR2 FQGNSA. The CDR3 runs 13 residues.

This chain links TRBV6-5 with TRBJ1-2, with D maybe TRBD1 (5 bases). CDR3 length: 15 residues. The V gene's germline CDR1 is MNHEY and CDR2 SVGAGI. Trimming left V 5 bases short and J 4 bases short, with 17 bases between. Here the CDR3 DNA reads TGTGCCAGCAGTAAGGGGTTGGGACCGATCTATGGCTACACCTTC. It translates to CASSKGLGPIYGYTF.

The chain links TRBV3-1 (or the pseudogene TRBV3-2) to TRBJ2-3; 7 bases align to TRBD2. Germline V gives CDR1 LGHDT, CDR2 YNNKEL (reference sequence). Germline trimming cut 2 bases from V and 6 bases from J; bases unmatched to any gene: 23. This CDR3 has 20 amino acids. For the CDR3, the DNA is TGTGCCAGCAGCCAACTGGGTCTTTTGGCGGGCGGGGGATTGGTGGATACGCAGTATTTT. It codes for CASSQLGLLAGGGLVDTQYF.

The V gene is TRBV21-1, the J gene TRBJ1-6. TRBV21-1 represents a pseudogene. The CDR3 is made up of 15 amino acids. As DNA, the CDR3 is TGTGCCAGCAGCCAGGACCGCGGTGACAATTCACCCCTCCACTTT. This sequence encodes CASSQDRGDNSPLHF.

The chain employs TRBV6-5 and TRBJ2-5; TRBD2 agrees at 9 bases. CDR1 and CDR2 (germline): MNHEY, SVGAGI. The ends lost 10 bases at V and 0 bases at J; junction bases unmatched: 9. This CDR3 contains 15 residues. The CDR3 reads CATQLTSGHQETQYF. The CDR3 DNA reads as TGTGCCACCCAATTGACTAGCGGTCACCAAGAGACCCAGTACTTC.

The CDR3 nucleotides are TGTGCCAGCATCCTAGACCCGGCTGGGAACACTGAAGCTTTCTTT. This codes for CASILDPAGNTEAFF. The rearrangement links TRBV27 to TRBJ1-1; D ambiguous. This CDR3 has 15 amino acids. Trimming pared 7 bases from V and 1 base from J, leaving 16 bases between. Germline values: CDR1 MNHEY, CDR2 SMNVEV (reference sequence).

V gene TRBV7-2 combines with J gene TRBJ2-5; 12 positions match TRBD2. CDR1 is SGHTA, CDR2 FQGNSA, per germline. The junction had 2 bases not matched to a gene; V was cut back by 5 bases and J by 1 base. The CDR3 length is 15 residues. Here the CDR3 reads CASSLTSGGQETQYF. In DNA form, the CDR3 reads TGTGCCAGCAGCCTGACTAGCGGGGGCCAAGAGACCCAGTACTTC.